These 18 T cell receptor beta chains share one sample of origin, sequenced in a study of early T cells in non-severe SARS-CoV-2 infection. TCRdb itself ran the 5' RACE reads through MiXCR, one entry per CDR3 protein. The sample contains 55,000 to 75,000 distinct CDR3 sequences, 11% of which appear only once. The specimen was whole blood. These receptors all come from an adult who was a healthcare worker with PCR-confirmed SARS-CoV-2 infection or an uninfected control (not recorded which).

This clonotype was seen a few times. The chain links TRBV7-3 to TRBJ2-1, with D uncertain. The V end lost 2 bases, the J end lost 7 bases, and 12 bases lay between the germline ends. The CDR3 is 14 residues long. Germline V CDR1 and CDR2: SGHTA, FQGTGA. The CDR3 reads CASSLDPMGNEQFF. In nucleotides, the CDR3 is TGTGCCAGCAGCTTAGACCCCATGGGGAATGAGCAGTTCTTC.

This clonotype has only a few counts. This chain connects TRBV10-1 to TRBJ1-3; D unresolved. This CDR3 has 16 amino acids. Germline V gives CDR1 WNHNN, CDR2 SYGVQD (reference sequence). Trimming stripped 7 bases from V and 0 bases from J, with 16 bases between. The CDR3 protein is CASTLTRRYSGNTIYF. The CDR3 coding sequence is TGCGCCAGCACCCTTACGCGGCGTTACTCTGGAAACACCATATATTTT.

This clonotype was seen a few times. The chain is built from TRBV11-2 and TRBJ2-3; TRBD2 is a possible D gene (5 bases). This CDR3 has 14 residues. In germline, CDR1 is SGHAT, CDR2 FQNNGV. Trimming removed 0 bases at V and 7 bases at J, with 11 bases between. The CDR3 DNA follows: TGTGCCAGCAGCTTAGATCCCGCTAGCTATACGCAGTATTTT. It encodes CASSLDPASYTQYF.

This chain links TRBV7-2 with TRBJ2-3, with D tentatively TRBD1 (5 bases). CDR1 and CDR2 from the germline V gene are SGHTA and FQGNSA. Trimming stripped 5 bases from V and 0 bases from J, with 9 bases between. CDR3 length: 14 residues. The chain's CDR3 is CASSTRQSTDTQYF. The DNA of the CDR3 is TGTGCCAGCAGCACCCGACAGAGCACAGATACGCAGTATTTT.

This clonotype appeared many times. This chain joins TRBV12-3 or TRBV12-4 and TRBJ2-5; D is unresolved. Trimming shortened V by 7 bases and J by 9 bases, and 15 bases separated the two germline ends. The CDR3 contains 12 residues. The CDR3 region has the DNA TGTGCCAGCACCCACGGCGGCGGACCCCAGTACTTC. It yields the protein CASTHGGGPQYF.

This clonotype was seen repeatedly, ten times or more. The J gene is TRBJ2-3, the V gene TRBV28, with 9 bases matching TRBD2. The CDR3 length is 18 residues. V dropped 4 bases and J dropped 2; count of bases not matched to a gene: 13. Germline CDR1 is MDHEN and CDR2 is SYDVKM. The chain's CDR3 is CASSSYEWAGGNTDTQYF. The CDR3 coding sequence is TGTGCCAGCAGTTCCTACGAGTGGGCGGGAGGGAACACAGATACGCAGTATTTT. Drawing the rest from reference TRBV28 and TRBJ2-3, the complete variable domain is DVKVTQSSRYLVKRTGEKVFLECVQDMDHENMFWYRQDPGLGLRLIYFSYDVKMKEKGDIPEGYSVSREKKERFSLILESASTNQTSMYLCASSSYEWAGGNTDTQYFGPGTRLTVL.

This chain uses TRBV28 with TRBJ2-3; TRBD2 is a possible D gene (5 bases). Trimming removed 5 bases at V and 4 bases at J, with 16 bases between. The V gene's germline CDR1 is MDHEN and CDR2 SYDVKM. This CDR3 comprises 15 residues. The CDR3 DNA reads TGTGCCAGCAGTACTAGAACTATTGGGCCAGATACGCAGTATTTT. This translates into CASSTRTIGPDTQYF. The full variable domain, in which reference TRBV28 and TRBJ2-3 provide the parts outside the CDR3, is DVKVTQSSRYLVKRTGEKVFLECVQDMDHENMFWYRQDPGLGLRLIYFSYDVKMKEKGDIPEGYSVSREKKERFSLILESASTNQTSMYLCASSTRTIGPDTQYFGPGTRLTVL.

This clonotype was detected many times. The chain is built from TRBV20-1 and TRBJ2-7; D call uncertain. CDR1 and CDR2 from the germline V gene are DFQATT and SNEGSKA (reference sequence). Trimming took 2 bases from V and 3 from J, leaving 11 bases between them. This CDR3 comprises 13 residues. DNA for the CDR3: TGCAGTGCTAGAAAGGACGCCCTCTACGAGCAGTACTTC. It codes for CSARKDALYEQYF.

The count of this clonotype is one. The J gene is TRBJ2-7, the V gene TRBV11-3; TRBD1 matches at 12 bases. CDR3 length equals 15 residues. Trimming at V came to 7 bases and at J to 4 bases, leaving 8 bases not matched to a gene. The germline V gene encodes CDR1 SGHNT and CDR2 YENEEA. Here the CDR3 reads CASNPGQGATYEQYF. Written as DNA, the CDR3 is TGTGCCAGCAACCCGGGACAGGGGGCAACATACGAGCAGTACTTC.

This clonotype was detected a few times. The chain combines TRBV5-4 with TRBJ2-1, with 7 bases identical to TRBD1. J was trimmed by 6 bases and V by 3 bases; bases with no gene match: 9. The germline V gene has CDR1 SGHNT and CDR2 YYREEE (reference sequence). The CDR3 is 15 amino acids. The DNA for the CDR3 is TGTGCCAGCAGCTCTAGGACAGGTCTGCCCAATGAGCAGTTCTTC. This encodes CASSSRTGLPNEQFF.

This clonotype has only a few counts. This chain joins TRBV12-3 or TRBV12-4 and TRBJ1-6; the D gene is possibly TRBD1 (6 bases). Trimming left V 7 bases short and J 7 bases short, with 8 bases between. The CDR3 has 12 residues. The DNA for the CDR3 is TGTGCCAGCATACAGGGAAATTCACCCCTCCACTTT. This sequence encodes CASIQGNSPLHF.

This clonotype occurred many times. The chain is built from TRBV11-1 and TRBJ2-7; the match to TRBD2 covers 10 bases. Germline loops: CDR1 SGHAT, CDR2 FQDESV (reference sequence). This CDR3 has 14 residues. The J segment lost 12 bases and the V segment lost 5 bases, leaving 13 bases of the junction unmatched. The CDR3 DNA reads TGTGCCAGCAGCCTTACAGGACTAGCGGCCATATCGTACTTC. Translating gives CASSLTGLAAISYF.

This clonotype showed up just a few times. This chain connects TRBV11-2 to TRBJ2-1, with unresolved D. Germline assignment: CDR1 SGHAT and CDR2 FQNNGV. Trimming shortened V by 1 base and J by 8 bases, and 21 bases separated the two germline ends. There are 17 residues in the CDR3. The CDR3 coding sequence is TGTGCCAGCAGCTTAGCTAGGGTCGGGTCCGAGATCGATGAGCAGTTCTTC. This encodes CASSLARVGSEIDEQFF.

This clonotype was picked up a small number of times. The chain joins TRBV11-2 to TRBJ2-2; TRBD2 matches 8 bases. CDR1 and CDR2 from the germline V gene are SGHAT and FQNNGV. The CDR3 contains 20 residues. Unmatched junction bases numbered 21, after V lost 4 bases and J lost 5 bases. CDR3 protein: CASSSNVGKREILGTGELFF. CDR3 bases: TGTGCCAGCAGCTCCAACGTAGGCAAGCGGGAGATCTTGGGGACCGGGGAGCTGTTTTTT.

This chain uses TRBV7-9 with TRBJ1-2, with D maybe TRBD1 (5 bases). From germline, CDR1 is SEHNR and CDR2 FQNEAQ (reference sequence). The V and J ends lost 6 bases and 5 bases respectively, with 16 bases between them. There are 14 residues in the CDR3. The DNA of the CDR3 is TGTGCCAGCAGACCCATCGACAGAGCGTATGGCTACACCTTC. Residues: CASRPIDRAYGYTF. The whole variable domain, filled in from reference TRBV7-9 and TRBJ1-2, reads DTGVSQNPRHKITKRGQNVTFRCDPISEHNRLYWYRQTLGQGPEFLTYFQNEAQLEKSRLLSDRFSAERPKGSFSTLEIQRTEQGDSAMYLCASRPIDRAYGYTFGSGTRLTVV.

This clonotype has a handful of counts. This chain's CDR3 is CASSQDPGRSSYEQYF. In DNA form, the CDR3 reads TGTGCCAGCAGCCAAGATCCGGGACGGAGCTCCTACGAGCAGTACTTC. V gene TRBV14 combines with J gene TRBJ2-7; D tentatively fits TRBD1 or TRBD2 (5 bases each). CDR3 length equals 16 residues. V dropped 0 bases and J dropped 0 bases, with 12 bases sitting between them. CDR1 SGHDN and CDR2 FVKESK come from the germline V gene.

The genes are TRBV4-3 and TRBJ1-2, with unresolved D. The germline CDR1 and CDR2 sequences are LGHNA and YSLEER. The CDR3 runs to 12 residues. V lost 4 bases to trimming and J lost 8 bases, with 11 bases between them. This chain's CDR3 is CASSPAGGGYTF. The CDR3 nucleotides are TGCGCCAGCAGCCCCGCCGGAGGCGGCTACACCTTC.

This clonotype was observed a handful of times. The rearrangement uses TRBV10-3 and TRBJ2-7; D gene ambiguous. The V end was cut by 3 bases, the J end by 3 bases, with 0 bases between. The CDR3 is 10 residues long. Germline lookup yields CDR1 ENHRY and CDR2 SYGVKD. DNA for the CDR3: TGTGCCATCAGTGACTACGAGCAGTACTTC. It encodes CAISDYEQYF.